The 2 T cell receptor beta chains reported below all come from one sample, sequenced in a study of blood T cell repertoires in COVID-19. Sequencing used immunoSEQ multiplex PCR; TCRdb keeps in-frame clones, though not all of them. The table has about 180,000 clones, around four fifths seen once; the top ten hold roughly 7.5%. The sample was peripheral blood. Receptors were obtained from an older woman with COVID-19, enrolled during active disease.

The rearrangement joins TRBV6-2 or TRBV6-3 to TRBJ1-5; D not resolved. The V and J ends lost 4 bases and 0 bases respectively, with 4 bases between them. The CDR3 is 13 amino acids. Germline V gene lookup returns CDR1 MNHEY and CDR2 SVGEGT. The CDR3 sequence is CASSSNSNQPQHF. The CDR3, as DNA: TGTGCCAGCAGTTCAAATAGCAATCAGCCCCAGCATTTT.

The chain joins TRBV29-1 to TRBJ1-1; D is ambiguous. Germline CDR1 SQVTM, CDR2 ANQGSEA. V was pared by 2 bases and J by 4 bases, with 8 bases between. CDR3 length: 12 amino acids. CDR3 sequence reads: CSVESSGTEAFF. The CDR3 DNA follows: TGCAGCGTTGAATCTTCGGGCACTGAAGCTTTCTTT.